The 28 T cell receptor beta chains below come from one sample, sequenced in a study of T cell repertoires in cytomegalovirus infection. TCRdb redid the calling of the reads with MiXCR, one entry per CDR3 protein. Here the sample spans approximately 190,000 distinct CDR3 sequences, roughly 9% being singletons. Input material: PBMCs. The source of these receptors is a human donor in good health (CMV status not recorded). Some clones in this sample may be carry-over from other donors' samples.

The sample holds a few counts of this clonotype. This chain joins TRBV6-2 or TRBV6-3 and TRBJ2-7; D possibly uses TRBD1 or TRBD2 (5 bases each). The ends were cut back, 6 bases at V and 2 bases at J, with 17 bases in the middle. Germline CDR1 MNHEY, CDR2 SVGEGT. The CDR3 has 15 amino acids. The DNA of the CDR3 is TGTGCCAGCAGAATGAAGTGGGACCCAACCTACGAGCAGTACTTC. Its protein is CASRMKWDPTYEQYF.

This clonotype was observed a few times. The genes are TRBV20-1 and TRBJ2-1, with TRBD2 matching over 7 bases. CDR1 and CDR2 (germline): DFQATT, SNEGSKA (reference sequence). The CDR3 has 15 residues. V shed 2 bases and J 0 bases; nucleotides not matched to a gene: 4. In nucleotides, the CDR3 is TGCAGTGCTAGACCCCTAGCGGTCTCCTACAATGAGCAGTTCTTC. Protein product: CSARPLAVSYNEQFF.

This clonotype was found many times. The CDR3 DNA is TGCAGCGTTGAAGATGGCGCCACTGAAGCTTTCTTT. Amino acids: CSVEDGATEAFF. The chain has TRBV29-1 and TRBJ1-1; no clear D. Germline CDR1 and CDR2: SQVTM and ANQGSEA. Deletions cut 0 bases from V and 4 bases from J, with 6 bases between. The CDR3 runs to 12 residues.

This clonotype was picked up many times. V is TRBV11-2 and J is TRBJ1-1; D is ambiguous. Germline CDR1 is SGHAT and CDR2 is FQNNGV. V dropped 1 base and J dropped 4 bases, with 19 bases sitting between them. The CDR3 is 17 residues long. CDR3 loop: CASSLGASYSRATEAFF. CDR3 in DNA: TGTGCCAGCAGCTTAGGTGCGAGCTATTCTCGGGCCACTGAAGCTTTCTTT.

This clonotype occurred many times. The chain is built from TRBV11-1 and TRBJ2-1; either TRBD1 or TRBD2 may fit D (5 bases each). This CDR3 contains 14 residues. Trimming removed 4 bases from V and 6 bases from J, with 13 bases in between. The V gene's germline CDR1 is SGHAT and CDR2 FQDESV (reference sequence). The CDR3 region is CASSSPGRGNEQFF. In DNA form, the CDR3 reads TGTGCCAGCAGCTCTCCGGGAAGGGGCAATGAGCAGTTCTTC.

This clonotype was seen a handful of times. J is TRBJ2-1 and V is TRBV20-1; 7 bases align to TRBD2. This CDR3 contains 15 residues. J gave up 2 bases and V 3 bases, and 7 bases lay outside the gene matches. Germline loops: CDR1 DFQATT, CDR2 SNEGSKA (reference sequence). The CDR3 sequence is CSASGGSRTYNEQFF. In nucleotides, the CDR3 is TGCAGTGCTAGTGGCGGGAGTCGCACCTACAATGAGCAGTTCTTC.

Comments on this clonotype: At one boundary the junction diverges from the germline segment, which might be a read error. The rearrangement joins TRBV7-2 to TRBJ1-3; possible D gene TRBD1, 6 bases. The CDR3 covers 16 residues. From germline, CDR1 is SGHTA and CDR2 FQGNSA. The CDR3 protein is CANSLALGRGRNTIYF. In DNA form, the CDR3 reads TGTGCCAACAGCTTAGCGCTCGGGAGGGGGAGGAACACCATATATTTT.

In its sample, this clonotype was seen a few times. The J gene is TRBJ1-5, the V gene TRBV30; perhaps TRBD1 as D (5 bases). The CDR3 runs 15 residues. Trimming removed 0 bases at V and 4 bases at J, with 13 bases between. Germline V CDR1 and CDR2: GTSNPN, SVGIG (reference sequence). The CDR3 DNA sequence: TGTGCCTGGAGTGTAACATCAGGGAAGAATCAGCCCCAGCATTTT. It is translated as CAWSVTSGKNQPQHF. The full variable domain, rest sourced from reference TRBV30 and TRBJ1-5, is SQTIHQWPATLVQPVGSPLSLECTVEGTSNPNLYWYRQAAGRGLQLLFYSVGIGQISSEVPQNLSASRPQDRQFILSSKKLLLSDSGFYLCAWSVTSGKNQPQHFGDGTRLSIL.

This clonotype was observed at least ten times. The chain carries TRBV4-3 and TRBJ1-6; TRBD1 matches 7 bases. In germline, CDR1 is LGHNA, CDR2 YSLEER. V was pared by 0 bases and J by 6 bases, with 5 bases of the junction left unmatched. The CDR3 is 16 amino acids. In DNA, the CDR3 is TGCGCCAGCAGCCAAGATATCGGGACAGCTAATTCACCCCTCCACTTT. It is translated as CASSQDIGTANSPLHF.

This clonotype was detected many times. The CDR3 loop reads CASSLASGTDTQYF. In nucleotides, the CDR3 is TGTGCCAGCAGCTTAGCGTCAGGCACAGATACGCAGTATTTT. The chain has TRBV5-5 and TRBJ2-3; D is unclear. Trimming cost V 2 bases and J 1 base, with 8 bases left between them. The CDR3 runs to 14 residues. Germline V CDR1 and CDR2: SGHKS, YYEKEE (reference sequence).

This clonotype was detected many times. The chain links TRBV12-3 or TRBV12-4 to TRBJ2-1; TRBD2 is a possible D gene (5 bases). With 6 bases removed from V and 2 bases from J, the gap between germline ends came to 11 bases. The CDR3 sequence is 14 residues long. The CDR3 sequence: CASREDGTYNEQFF. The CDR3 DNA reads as TGTGCCAGCAGGGAGGACGGGACCTACAATGAGCAGTTCTTC.

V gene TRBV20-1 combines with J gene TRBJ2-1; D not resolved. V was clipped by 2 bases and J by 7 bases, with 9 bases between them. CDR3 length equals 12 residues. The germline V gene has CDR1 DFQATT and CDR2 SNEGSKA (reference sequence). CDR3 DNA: TGCAGTGCTAGACCGCTTAGGAATGAGCAGTTCTTC. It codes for CSARPLRNEQFF.

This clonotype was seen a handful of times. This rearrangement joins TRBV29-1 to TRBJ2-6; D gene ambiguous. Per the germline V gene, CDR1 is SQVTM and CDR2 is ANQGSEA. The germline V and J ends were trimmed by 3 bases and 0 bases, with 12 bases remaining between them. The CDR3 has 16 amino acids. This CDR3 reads CSVDAYLDSGANVLTF. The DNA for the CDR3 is TGCAGCGTTGATGCCTATCTGGACTCTGGGGCCAACGTCCTGACTTTC. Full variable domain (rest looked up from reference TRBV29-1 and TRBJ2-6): SAVISQKPSRDICQRGTSLTIQCQVDSQVTMMFWYRQQPGQSLTLIATANQGSEATYESGFVIDKFPISRPNLTFSTLTVSNMSPEDSSIYLCSVDAYLDSGANVLTFGAGSRLTVL.

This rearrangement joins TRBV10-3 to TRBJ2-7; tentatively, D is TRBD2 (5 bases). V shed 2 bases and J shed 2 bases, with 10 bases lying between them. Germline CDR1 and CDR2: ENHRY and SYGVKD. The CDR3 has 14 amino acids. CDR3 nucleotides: TGTGCCATCAGTGAGGGACTGCTAGCCTACGAGCAGTACTTC. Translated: CAISEGLLAYEQYF.

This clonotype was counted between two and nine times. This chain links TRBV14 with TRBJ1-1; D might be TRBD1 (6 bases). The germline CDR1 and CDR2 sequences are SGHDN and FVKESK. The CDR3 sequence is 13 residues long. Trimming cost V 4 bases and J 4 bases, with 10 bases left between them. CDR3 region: CASSLFRGTEAFF. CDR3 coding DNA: TGTGCCAGCAGCCTATTCAGGGGCACTGAAGCTTTCTTT.

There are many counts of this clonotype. The CDR3 loop reads CASSYSTDSNYGYTF. The CDR3 nucleotides read TGTGCCAGCAGTTACTCGACAGACTCTAACTATGGCTACACCTTC. This chain uses TRBV6-2 or TRBV6-3 with TRBJ1-2, with D possibly matching TRBD1 (5 bases). The CDR3 is 15 amino acids. Germline loops: CDR1 MNHEY, CDR2 SVGEGT. V dropped 0 bases and J dropped 0 bases, with 8 bases sitting between them.

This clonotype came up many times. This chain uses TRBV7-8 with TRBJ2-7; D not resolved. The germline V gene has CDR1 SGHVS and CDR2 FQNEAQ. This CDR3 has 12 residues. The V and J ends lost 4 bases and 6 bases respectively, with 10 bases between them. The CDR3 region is CASSSPGSEQYF. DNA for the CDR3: TGTGCCAGCAGCTCGCCGGGTAGCGAGCAGTACTTC.

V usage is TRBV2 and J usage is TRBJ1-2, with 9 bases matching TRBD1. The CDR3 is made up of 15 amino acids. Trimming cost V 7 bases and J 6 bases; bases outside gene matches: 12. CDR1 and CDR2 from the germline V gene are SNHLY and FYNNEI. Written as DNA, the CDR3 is TGTGCCAGCAATTCTGGACAGGGGAGTCTCCATGGCTACACCTTC. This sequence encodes CASNSGQGSLHGYTF.

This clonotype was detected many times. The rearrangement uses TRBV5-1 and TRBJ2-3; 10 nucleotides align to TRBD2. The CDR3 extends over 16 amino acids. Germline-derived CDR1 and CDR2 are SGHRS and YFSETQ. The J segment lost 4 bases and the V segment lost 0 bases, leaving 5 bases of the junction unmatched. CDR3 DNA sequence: TGCGCCAGCAGCTTGGATAGCGGGGGGCCCTCAGATACGCAGTATTTT. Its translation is CASSLDSGGPSDTQYF. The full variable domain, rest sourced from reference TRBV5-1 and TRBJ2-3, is KAGVTQTPRYLIKTRGQQVTLSCSPISGHRSVSWYQQTPGQGLQFLFEYFSETQRNKGNFPGRFSGRQFSNSRSEMNVSTLELGDSALYLCASSLDSGGPSDTQYFGPGTRLTVL.

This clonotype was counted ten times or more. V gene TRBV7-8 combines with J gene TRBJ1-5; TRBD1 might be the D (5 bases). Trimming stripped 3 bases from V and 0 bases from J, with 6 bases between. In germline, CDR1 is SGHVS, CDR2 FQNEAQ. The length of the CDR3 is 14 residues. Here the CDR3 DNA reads TGTGCCAGCAGCTTCCAGGGTAGCAATCAGCCCCAGCATTTT. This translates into CASSFQGSNQPQHF.

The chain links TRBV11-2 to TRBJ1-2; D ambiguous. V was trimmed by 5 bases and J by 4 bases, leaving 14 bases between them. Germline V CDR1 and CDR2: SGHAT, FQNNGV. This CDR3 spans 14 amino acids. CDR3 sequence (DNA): TGTGCCAGCAGCCCCAGTGGCAGAAGCTATGGCTACACCTTC. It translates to CASSPSGRSYGYTF. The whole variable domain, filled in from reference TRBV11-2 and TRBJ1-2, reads EAGVAQSPRYKIIEKRQSVAFWCNPISGHATLYWYQQILGQGPKLLIQFQNNGVVDDSQLPKDRFSAERLKGVDSTLKIQPAKLEDSAVYLCASSPSGRSYGYTFGSGTRLTVV.

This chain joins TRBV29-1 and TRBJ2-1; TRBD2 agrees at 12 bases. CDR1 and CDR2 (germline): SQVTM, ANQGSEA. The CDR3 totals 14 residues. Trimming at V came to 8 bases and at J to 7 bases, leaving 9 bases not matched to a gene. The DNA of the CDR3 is TGCAGCCACAAAAGGACTAGCGGGAAGAATGAGCAGTTCTTC. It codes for CSHKRTSGKNEQFF.

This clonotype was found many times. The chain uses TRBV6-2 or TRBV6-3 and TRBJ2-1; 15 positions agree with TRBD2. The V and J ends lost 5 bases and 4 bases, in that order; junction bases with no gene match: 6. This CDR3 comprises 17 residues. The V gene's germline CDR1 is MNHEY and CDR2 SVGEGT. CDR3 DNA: TGTGCCAGCAGTGGACTAGCGGGGGGGCGCGGGTACAATGAGCAGTTCTTC. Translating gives CASSGLAGGRGYNEQFF.

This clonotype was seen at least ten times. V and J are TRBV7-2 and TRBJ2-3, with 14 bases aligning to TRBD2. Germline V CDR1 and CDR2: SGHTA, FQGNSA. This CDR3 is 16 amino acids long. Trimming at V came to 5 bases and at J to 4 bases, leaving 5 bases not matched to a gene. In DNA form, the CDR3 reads TGTGCCAGCAGCGCCAGACTAGCGGGGGGGCCAGATACGCAGTATTTT. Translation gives CASSARLAGGPDTQYF.

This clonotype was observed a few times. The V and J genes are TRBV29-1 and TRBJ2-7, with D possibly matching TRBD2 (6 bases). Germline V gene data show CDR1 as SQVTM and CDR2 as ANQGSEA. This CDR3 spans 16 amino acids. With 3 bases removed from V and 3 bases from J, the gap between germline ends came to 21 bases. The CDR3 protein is CSVETLPSGTGYEQYF. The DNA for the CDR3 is TGCAGCGTTGAGACGCTTCCCTCAGGGACTGGCTACGAGCAGTACTTC.

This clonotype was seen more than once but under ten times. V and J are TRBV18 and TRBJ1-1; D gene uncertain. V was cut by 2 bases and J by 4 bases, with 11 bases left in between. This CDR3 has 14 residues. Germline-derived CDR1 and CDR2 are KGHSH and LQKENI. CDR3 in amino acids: CASSPSYEGTEAFF. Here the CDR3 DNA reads TGTGCCAGCTCACCAAGTTACGAGGGCACTGAAGCTTTCTTT.

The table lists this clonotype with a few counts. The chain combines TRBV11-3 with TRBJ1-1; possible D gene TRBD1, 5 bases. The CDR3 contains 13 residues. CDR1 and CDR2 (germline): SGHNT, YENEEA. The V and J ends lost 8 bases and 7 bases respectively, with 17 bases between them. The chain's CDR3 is CASAAGGKDEAFF. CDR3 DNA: TGTGCCAGCGCCGCGGGGGGGAAGGATGAAGCTTTCTTT.

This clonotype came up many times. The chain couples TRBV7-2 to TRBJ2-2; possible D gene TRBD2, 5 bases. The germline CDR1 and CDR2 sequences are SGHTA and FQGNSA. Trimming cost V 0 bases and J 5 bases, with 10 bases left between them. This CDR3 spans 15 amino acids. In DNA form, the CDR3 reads TGTGCCAGCAGCTTAGCGGGAGAGAAGACCGGGGAGCTGTTTTTT. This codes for CASSLAGEKTGELFF.